The rows below give T cell receptor beta chains drawn from one sample of a study of regulatory T cells in long-lasting Graves disease. Each CDR3 protein is one row after TCRdb ran MiXCR on the multiplex PCR reads. The sample lists some 300,000 distinct CDR3 sequences, under 25% occurring once. The input for sequencing was peripheral blood mononuclear cells (PBMCs), taken when the disease was refractory, from a patient treated with antithyroid drugs. These TCRs come from a female donor with Graves disease. CDR3s include the opening cysteine and the closing phenylalanine or tryptophan. The order of the fields is V gene, J gene, CDR3 protein.

TRBV12-3/TRBV12-4	TRBJ2-2	CASSSPTGRELFF
TRBV3-1	TRBJ2-7	CASSQGSGRYEQYF
TRBV15	TRBJ2-7	CATSRDREGYEQYF
TRBV12-3/TRBV12-4	NA	CASRQGGRADTQYF
TRBV5-4	TRBJ1-2	CASSPAPGWDYGYTF
TRBV30	TRBJ1-6	CAWSARTSNSPLHF
TRBV6-2/TRBV6-3	TRBJ1-5	CASSSQTGDQPQHF
TRBV7-9	TRBJ2-7	CASSQDSRGAYEQYF
TRBV6-2/TRBV6-3	TRBJ2-1	CASSWTNRGPQFF
TRBV7-2	TRBJ2-7	CASSPGAGYEQYF
TRBV6-5	TRBJ2-7	CASSYRLAAYEQYF
TRBV12-3/TRBV12-4	TRBJ1-6	CASSLSGDLRSPLHF
TRBV5-4	TRBJ2-1	CASSPAEGMGEQFF
TRBV2	TRBJ2-1	CASNGEGSYNEQFF
TRBV7-9	TRBJ1-2	CASSRGGGYGYTF
TRBV5-1	TRBJ1-2	CASSFNQANYGYTF
TRBV6-5	TRBJ2-7	CASSSDEQYF
TRBV4-1	TRBJ1-4	CASSQADRDNEKLFF
TRBV19	TRBJ1-2	CASSIRGIDGYTF
TRBV27	TRBJ2-7	CASKYRSGRDSYEQYF
TRBV6-2/TRBV6-3	TRBJ2-2	CASSEPRGVESGELFF
TRBV20-1	TRBJ1-2	CSAGTQNYGYTF
TRBV6-2/TRBV6-3	TRBJ1-4	CASSYQGQPSGEKLFF
TRBV28	TRBJ2-7	CASGLARTGGASYEQYF
TRBV5-1	TRBJ2-2	CASSGLTSANTGELFF
TRBV6-1	TRBJ2-7	CASSGWGGYEQYF
TRBV28	TRBJ1-3	CASSSPTAKSGNTIYF
TRBV30	TRBJ1-5	CAYSRADNQPQHF
TRBV20-1	TRBJ2-3	CSARDSGTDTQYF
TRBV7-9	TRBJ2-7	CASSARTGEYEQYF
TRBV28	TRBJ1-6	CASTPGAAYNSPLHF
TRBV6-1	TRBJ2-7	CASSPGLRGAGEYEQYF
TRBV5-1	TRBJ2-2	CASSLESSFLAGEGNTGELFF
TRBV6-2/TRBV6-3	TRBJ2-3	CASSYTIADTQYF
TRBV20-1	TRBJ2-5	CSARDWLVETQYF
TRBV28	TRBJ1-1	CASTPPRGFTEAFF
TRBV28	TRBJ2-5	CASSKDLETQYF
TRBV7-9	TRBJ2-5	CASSTNPKDSGFLQTQYF
TRBV6-1	TRBJ2-5	CASRPRWAQETQYF
TRBV5-1	TRBJ2-2	CASSLEGGELFF
TRBV28	TRBJ1-5	CASSGAGGYNQPQHF
TRBV2	TRBJ1-1	CASSELDRRSFF
TRBV20-1	NA	CSAGTPPNNEQFF
TRBV20-1	TRBJ1-5	CSAQPDNLSNQPQHF
TRBV27	TRBJ2-7	CASGVPQLLSYEQYF
TRBV12-3/TRBV12-4	TRBJ1-5	CASSLKQGNQPQHF
TRBV7-3	TRBJ2-7	CASSPGGGRGDEQYF
TRBV28	TRBJ2-7	CASIPNGGSSLYEQYF